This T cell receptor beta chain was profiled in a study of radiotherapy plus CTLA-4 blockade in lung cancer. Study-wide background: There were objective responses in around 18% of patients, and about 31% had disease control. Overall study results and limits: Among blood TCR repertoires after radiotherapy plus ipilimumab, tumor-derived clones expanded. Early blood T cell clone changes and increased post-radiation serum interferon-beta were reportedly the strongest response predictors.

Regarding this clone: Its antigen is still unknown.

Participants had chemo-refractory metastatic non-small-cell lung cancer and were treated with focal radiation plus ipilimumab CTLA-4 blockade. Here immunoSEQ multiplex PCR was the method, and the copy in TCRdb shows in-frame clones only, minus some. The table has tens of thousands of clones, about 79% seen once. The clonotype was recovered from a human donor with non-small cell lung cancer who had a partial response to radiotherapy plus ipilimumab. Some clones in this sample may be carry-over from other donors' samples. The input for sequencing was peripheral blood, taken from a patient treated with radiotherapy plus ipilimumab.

The DNA of the CDR3 is TGTGCCAGCAGTGAACCGGGACAGAATAATGAAAAACTGTTTTTT. It specifies CASSEPGQNNEKLFF. V gene TRBV6-1 combines with J gene TRBJ1-4, with 7 bases lining up with TRBD1. The CDR3 has 15 residues. The germline CDR1 and CDR2 sequences are MNHNS and SASEGT. V was pared by 2 bases and J by 4 bases, with 4 bases of the junction left unmatched.